The clone carrying this T cell receptor beta chain was found a few times. The CDR3 extends over 16 amino acids. Germline CDR1 reads KGHSH; CDR2 reads LQKENI. Trimming removed 5 bases from V and 1 base from J, with 17 bases in between. The data are from a study of early T cells in non-severe SARS-CoV-2 infection. From the 5' RACE reads, TCRdb called clonotypes with MiXCR, one entry per CDR3 protein. The top ten hold 8% to 10% of the sample, which has about 83,000 distinct CDR3 sequences, 10% seen once. Here the sequenced sample was whole blood, taken at baseline. The genes are TRBV18 and TRBJ2-5, with D perhaps TRBD1 (5 bases). This clonotype was sampled from an adult who was a healthcare worker with PCR-confirmed SARS-CoV-2 infection or an uninfected control (not recorded which). The CDR3 DNA is TGTGCCAGCTCAGCCCAAGCAGGGCTGCCCCAAGAGACCCAGTACTTC. The encoded protein is CASSAQAGLPQETQYF.